Listed below are T cell receptor beta chains from one sample, sequenced in a study of human thymus T cells. The assay was immunoSEQ multiplex PCR, and TCRdb's table has in-frame clones only and misses some. The sample shows some 72,000 clones, nearly 98% of them seen only once. Sequenced sample: thymus tissue. All receptors come from a boy in the first two years of life with a congenital heart defect but otherwise immunologically healthy. Each CDR3 is given with its conserved first and last residue. D genes are given only for firm matches. The size entry is marked missing in some rows and otherwise reads once, few, many or a size class.

V	D	length	size	J	CDR3	DNA
TRBV28	.	17	.	TRBJ2-5	CASSLQPWAISKETQYF	TGTGCCAGCAGTTTACAACCGTGGGCCATCTCAAAGGAGACCCAGTACTTC
TRBV13	.	19	.	TRBJ2-2	CASSLRSGIKQTNTGELFF	TGTGCCAGCAGCCTACGAAGTGGGATCAAACAAACAAACACCGGGGAGCTGTTTTTT
TRBV4-3	TRBD1	17	.	TRBJ1-1	CASSLTGQGRGSTEAFF	TGCGCCAGCAGCCTGACCGGACAGGGAAGGGGAAGCACTGAAGCTTTCTTT
TRBV5-1	.	17	once	TRBJ1-1	CASSFQGTLIMNTEAFF	TGCGCCAGCAGCTTTCAGGGGACACTCATCATGAACACTGAAGCTTTCTTT
TRBV15	.	16	.	TRBJ2-3	CATSRPDRDHTDTQYF	TGTGCCACCAGCAGACCAGACCGGGACCACACAGATACGCAGTATTTT
TRBV27	TRBD1	16	.	TRBJ1-1	CASSNRDRGMNTEAFF	TGTGCCAGCAGTAACCGGGACAGGGGAATGAACACTGAAGCTTTCTTT
TRBV6-5	.	14	.	TRBJ2-5	CATAGMGDQETQYF	TGTGCCACCGCCGGAATGGGGGACCAAGAGACCCAGTACTTC
TRBV30	.	19	.	TRBJ1-1	CAWSNPSPPERAGDTEAFF	TGTGCCTGGAGTAACCCTAGCCCCCCCGAGAGGGCTGGAGACACTGAAGCTTTCTTT
TRBV19	.	17	.	TRBJ1-1	CASSITVRIGMGTEAFF	TGTGCCAGTAGCATAACCGTTCGGATAGGGATGGGCACTGAAGCTTTCTTT
TRBV18	TRBD2	15	.	TRBJ2-5	CASSPTAGVQETQYF	TGTGCCAGCTCACCGACGGCGGGGGTCCAAGAGACCCAGTACTTC
TRBV7-2	.	14	.	TRBJ1-4	CASSFIGPKEKLFF	TGTGCCAGCAGCTTCATTGGGCCGAAGGAAAAACTGTTTTTT
TRBV29-1	.	15	.	TRBJ1-1	CSVDRAWGMNTEAFF	TGCAGCGTTGACAGGGCCTGGGGGATGAACACTGAAGCTTTCTTT
TRBV4-1	.	16	.	TRBJ2-5	CASSQEPVGTQETQYF	TGCGCCAGCAGCCAAGAACCCGTCGGGACTCAAGAGACCCAGTACTTC
TRBV11-2	TRBD1	16	.	TRBJ2-7	CASSFAPGQGFYEQYF	TGTGCCAGCAGCTTCGCGCCGGGACAGGGTTTCTACGAGCAGTACTTC
TRBV5-8	.	14	.	TRBJ1-1	CASSLRVADTEAFF	TGTGCCAGCAGCTTGAGGGTCGCGGACACTGAAGCTTTCTTT
TRBV7-3	.	17	.	TRBJ1-1	CASSLAGGGHGNTEAFF	TGTGCCAGCAGCTTAGCGGGGGGAGGACACGGAAACACTGAAGCTTTCTTT
TRBV28	TRBD2	15	.	TRBJ2-3	CASSLNYRGGDTQYF	TGTGCCAGCAGTTTGAATTACCGGGGGGGGGATACGCAGTATTTT
TRBV25-1	TRBD2	14	.	TRBJ2-3	CASSGRESTDTQYF	TGTGCCAGCAGTGGGCGGGAGAGCACAGATACGCAGTATTTT
TRBV7-2	TRBD1	17	few	TRBJ2-2	CASSEKWTGWDTGELFF	TGTGCCAGCAGCGAAAAATGGACAGGGTGGGACACCGGGGAGCTGTTTTTT
TRBV5-1	.	17	.	TRBJ2-1	CASSLAPRGSSYNEQFF	TGCGCCAGCAGCTTGGCCCCGCGGGGAAGCTCCTACAATGAGCAGTTCTTC
TRBV4-1	.	20	.	TRBJ1-5	CASSPRWNRPQVESNQPQHF	TGCGCCAGCAGCCCCCGATGGAACAGGCCTCAAGTCGAAAGCAATCAGCCCCAGCATTTT